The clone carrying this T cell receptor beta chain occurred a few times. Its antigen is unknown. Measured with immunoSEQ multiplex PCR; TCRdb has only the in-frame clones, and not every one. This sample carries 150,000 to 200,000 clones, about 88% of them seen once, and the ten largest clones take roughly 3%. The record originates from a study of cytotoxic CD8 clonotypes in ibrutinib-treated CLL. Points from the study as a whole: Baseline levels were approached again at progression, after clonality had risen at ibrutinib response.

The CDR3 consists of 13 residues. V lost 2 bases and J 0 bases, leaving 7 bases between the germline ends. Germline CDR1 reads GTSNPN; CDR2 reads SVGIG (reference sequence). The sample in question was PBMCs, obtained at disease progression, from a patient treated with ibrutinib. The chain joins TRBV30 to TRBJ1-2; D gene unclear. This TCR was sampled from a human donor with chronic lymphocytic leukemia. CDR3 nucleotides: TGTGCCTGGAGTAAGCTATCTAACTATGGCTACACCTTC. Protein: CAWSKLSNYGYTF.